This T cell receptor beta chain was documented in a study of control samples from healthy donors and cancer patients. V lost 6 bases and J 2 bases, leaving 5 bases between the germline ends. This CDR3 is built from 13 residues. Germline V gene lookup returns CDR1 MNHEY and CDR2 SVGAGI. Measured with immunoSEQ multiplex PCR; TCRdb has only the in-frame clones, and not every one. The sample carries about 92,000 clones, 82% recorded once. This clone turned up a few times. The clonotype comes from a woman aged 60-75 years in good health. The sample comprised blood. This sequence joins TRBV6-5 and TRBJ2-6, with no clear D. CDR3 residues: CASRAPGANVLTF. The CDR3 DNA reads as TGTGCCAGCAGGGCCCCTGGGGCCAACGTCCTGACTTTC.